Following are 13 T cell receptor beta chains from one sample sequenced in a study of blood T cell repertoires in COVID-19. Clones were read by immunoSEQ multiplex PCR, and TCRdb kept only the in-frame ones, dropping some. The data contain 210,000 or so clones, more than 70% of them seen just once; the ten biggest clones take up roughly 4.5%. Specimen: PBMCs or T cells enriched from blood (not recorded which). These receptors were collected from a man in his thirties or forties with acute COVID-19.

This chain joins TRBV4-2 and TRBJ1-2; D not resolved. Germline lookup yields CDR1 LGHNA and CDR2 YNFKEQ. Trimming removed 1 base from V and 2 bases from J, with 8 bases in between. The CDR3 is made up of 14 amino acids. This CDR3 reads CASSQGGQNYGYTF. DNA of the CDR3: TGTGCCAGCAGCCAAGGTGGGCAGAACTATGGCTACACCTTC.

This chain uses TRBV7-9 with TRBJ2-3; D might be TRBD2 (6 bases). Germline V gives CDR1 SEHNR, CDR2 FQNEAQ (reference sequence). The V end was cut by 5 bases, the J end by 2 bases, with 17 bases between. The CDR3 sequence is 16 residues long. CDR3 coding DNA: TGTGCCAGCAGCCTAGTATCGGGACTGATCACAGATACGCAGTATTTT. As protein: CASSLVSGLITDTQYF. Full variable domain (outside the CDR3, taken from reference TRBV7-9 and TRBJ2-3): DTGVSQNPRHKITKRGQNVTFRCDPISEHNRLYWYRQTLGQGPEFLTYFQNEAQLEKSRLLSDRFSAERPKGSFSTLEIQRTEQGDSAMYLCASSLVSGLITDTQYFGPGTRLTVL.

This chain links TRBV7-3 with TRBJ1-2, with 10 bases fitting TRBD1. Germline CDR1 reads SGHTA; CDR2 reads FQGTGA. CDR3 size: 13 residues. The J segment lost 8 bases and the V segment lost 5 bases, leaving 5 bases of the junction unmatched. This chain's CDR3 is CASSPRQGAGYTF. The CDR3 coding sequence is TGTGCCAGCAGCCCGAGACAGGGGGCCGGCTACACCTTC. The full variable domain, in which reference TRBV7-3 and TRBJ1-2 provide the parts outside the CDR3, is GAGVSQTPSNKVTEKGKYVELRCDPISGHTALYWYRQSLGQGPEFLIYFQGTGAADDSGLPNDRFFAVRPEGSVSTLKIQRTERGDSAVYLCASSPRQGAGYTFGSGTRLTVV.

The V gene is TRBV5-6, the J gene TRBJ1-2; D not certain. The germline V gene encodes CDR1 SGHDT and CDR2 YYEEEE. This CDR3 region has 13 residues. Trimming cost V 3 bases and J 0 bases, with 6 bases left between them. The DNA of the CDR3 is TGTGCCAGCAGCTCGACACCTAACTATGGCTACACCTTC. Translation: CASSSTPNYGYTF.

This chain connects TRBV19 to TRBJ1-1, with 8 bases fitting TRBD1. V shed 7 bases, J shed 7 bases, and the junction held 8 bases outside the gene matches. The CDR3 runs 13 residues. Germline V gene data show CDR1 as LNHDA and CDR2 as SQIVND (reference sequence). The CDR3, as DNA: TGTGCCAGTAACCGCAGGGGGCGAAGTGAAGCTTTCTTT. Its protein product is CASNRRGRSEAFF.

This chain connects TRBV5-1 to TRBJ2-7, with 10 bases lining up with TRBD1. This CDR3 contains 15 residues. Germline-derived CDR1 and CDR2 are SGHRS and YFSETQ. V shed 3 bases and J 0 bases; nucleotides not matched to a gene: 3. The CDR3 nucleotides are TGCGCCAGCAGCTGGGACAGGGGAAGCTCCTACGAGCAGTACTTC. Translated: CASSWDRGSSYEQYF.

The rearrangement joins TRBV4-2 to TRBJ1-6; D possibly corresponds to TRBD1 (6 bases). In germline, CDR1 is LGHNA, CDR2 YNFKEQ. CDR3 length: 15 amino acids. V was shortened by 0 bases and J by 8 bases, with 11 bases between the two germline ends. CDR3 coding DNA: TGTGCCAGCAGCCAAGAGCCAGGGGCTGATTCACCCCTCCACTTT. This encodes CASSQEPGADSPLHF.

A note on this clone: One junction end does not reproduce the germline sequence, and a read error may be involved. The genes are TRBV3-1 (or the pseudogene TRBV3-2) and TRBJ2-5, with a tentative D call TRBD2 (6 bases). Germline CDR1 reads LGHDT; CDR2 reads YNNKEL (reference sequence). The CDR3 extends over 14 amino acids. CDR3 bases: TGTGCCAGCAGCCAAGGGACTACCCAACAGACCCAGTACTTC. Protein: CASSQGTTQQTQYF.

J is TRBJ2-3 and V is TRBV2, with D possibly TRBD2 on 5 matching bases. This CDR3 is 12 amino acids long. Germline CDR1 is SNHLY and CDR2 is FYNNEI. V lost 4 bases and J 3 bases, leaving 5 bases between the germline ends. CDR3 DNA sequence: TGTGCCAGCAGTGCGGGGACAGATACGCAGTATTTT. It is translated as CASSAGTDTQYF.

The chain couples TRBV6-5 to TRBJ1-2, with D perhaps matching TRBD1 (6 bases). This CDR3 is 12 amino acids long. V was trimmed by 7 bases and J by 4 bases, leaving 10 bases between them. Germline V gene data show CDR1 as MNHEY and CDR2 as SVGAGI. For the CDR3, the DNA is TGTGCCAGCAAAACAGGGCGCTATGGCTACACCTTC. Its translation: CASKTGRYGYTF.

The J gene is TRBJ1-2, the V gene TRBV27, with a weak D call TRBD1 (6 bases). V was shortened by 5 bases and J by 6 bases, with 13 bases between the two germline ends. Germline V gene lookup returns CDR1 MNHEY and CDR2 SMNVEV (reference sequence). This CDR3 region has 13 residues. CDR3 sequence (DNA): TGTGCCAGCAGTCCAACAGGGAGAGATGGCTACACCTTC. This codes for CASSPTGRDGYTF.

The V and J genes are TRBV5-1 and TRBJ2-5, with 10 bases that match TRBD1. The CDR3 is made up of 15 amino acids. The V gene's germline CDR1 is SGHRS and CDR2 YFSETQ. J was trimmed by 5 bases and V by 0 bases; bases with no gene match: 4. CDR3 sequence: CASSLGGTGAETQYF. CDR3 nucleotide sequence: TGCGCCAGCAGCTTGGGGGGGACAGGGGCGGAGACCCAGTACTTC.

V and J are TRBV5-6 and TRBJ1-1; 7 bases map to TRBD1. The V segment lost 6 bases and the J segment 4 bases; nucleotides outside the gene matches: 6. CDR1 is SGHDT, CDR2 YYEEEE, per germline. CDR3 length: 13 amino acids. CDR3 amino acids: CASIPAGGTEAFF. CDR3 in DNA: TGTGCCAGCATTCCTGCAGGGGGCACTGAAGCTTTCTTT.